These 13 T cell receptor beta chains came from one sample sequenced in a study of resident and recirculating memory T cells in vitiligo. Only in-frame clones appear in the TCRdb table, and some are missing; sequencing was by immunoSEQ multiplex PCR. This table has fewer than 80,000 clones, approximately 91% appearing once. The sequenced material came from blood. The receptors come from a male donor with vitiligo.

The table lists this clone with a count of one. The chain is built from TRBV7-3 and TRBJ2-1; TRBD2 is a possible D gene (6 bases). The CDR3 length is 16 residues. Trimming cost V 2 bases and J 5 bases, with 16 bases left between them. Germline V gene lookup returns CDR1 SGHTA and CDR2 FQGTGA. The DNA for the CDR3 is TGTGCCAGCAGCTTAGATGTAGCGGTCGGGAACAATGAGCAGTTCTTC. Translated, it gives CASSLDVAVGNNEQFF.

The chain uses TRBV5-1 and TRBJ2-6, with a weak D call TRBD1 (6 bases). Between the trimmed V and J ends, which lost 3 bases and 0 bases, there was a span of 16 bases. There are 18 residues in the CDR3. The V gene's germline CDR1 is SGHRS and CDR2 YFSETQ. CDR3 sequence (DNA): TGCGCCAGCAGCTACGGACAGATCACCAGCTCTGGGGCCAACGTCCTGACTTTC. As protein: CASSYGQITSSGANVLTF. Variable domain in full (rest from reference TRBV5-1 and TRBJ2-6): KAGVTQTPRYLIKTRGQQVTLSCSPISGHRSVSWYQQTPGQGLQFLFEYFSETQRNKGNFPGRFSGRQFSNSRSEMNVSTLELGDSALYLCASSYGQITSSGANVLTFGAGSRLTVL.

This CDR3 is CASSLSQGTNEKLFF. In nucleotides, the CDR3 is TGCGCCAGCAGCCTCTCACAGGGGACTAATGAAAAACTGTTTTTT. The chain recombines TRBV4-1 with TRBJ1-4; 7 bases map to TRBD1. Germline CDR1 reads MGHRA; CDR2 reads YSYEKL. V trimming: 4 bases; J trimming: 2 bases; junction bases outside the gene matches: 4. This CDR3 spans 15 amino acids.

This chain connects TRBV6-5 to TRBJ2-1, with D perhaps matching TRBD2 (6 bases). Trimming pared 6 bases from V and 1 base from J, leaving 13 bases between. Germline values: CDR1 MNHEY, CDR2 SVGAGI. The CDR3 loop spans 15 amino acids. The CDR3 here is CASSSSGLSYNEQFF. The CDR3 DNA follows: TGTGCCAGCAGCAGCTCGGGACTGTCCTACAATGAGCAGTTCTTC.

This clone was detected only once. The chain is built from TRBV7-2 and TRBJ1-2; 8 bases map to TRBD1. Losses at the gene ends were 2 bases for V and 6 bases for J; bases not matched to a gene: 5. Germline V gives CDR1 SGHTA, CDR2 FQGNSA. There are 14 residues in the CDR3. CDR3 nucleotides: TGTGCCAGCAGCTTAAAGAGGACAGGGAATGGCTACACCTTC. Protein sequence: CASSLKRTGNGYTF.

The sample holds one count of this clone. DNA for the CDR3: TGTGCCAGCAGTGAATCTTTGCTGAGGCGGAAAATCAATGAGCAGTTCTTC. Amino acids: CASSESLLRRKINEQFF. The chain has TRBV2 and TRBJ2-1; D gene uncertain. CDR1 is SNHLY, CDR2 FYNNEI, per germline. The CDR3 has 17 amino acids. Trimming pared 2 bases from V and 6 bases from J, leaving 20 bases between.

This chain links TRBV11-2 with TRBJ1-2; TRBD1 matches 7 bases. This CDR3 comprises 16 residues. Germline V lookup: CDR1 SGHAT, CDR2 FQNNGV. The V segment lost 1 base and the J segment 4 bases; nucleotides outside the gene matches: 9. This CDR3 is CASSLGKGAGVYGYTF. In nucleotides, the CDR3 is TGTGCCAGCAGCTTAGGAAAGGGGGCGGGCGTCTATGGCTACACCTTC.

The rearrangement uses TRBV7-2 and TRBJ2-1, with 8 bases matching TRBD2. The CDR3 has 16 residues. J gave up 0 bases and V 4 bases, and 5 bases lay outside the gene matches. Germline values: CDR1 SGHTA, CDR2 FQGNSA. The CDR3 DNA reads as TGTGCCAGCAGCTCTATAGCGGGGAGCTCCTACAATGAGCAGTTCTTC. Protein product: CASSSIAGSSYNEQFF.

The CDR3 coding sequence is TGTGCCAGCAGCCCGACAGGGGGGCGAGAGACCCAGTACTTC. Encoded protein: CASSPTGGRETQYF. The J gene is TRBJ2-5, the V gene TRBV9; 9 nucleotides line up with TRBD1. The CDR3 contains 14 residues. Germline CDR1 SGDLS, CDR2 YYNGEE. Trimming took 4 bases from V and 4 from J; bases not matched to a gene: 5.

The chain uses TRBV13 and TRBJ1-2; D possibly corresponds to TRBD1 (6 bases). The CDR3 runs 20 residues. Germline V gene lookup returns CDR1 PRHDT and CDR2 FYEKMQ (reference sequence). The germline V and J ends were trimmed by 2 bases and 0 bases, with 25 bases remaining between them. As DNA, the CDR3 is TGTGCCAGCAGCTTATTCCCACCTCAGATCTCGAACAGGGCTAACTATGGCTACACCTTC. Translating gives CASSLFPPQISNRANYGYTF.

The chain recombines TRBV5-6 with TRBJ1-4; 8 positions match TRBD1. Unmatched junction bases numbered 8, after V lost 2 bases and J lost 2 bases. Germline CDR1 reads SGHDT; CDR2 reads YYEEEE. This CDR3 has 17 residues. The CDR3 coding sequence is TGTGCCAGCAGCTTCCAACAGGGGGTTAACACTAATGAAAAACTGTTTTTT. This encodes CASSFQQGVNTNEKLFF.

Details on this clone: The same CDR3 also results from other DNA sequences found in this sample. CDR3 sequence: CSVARGDQETQYF. Here the CDR3 DNA reads TGCAGCGTTGCGCGGGGTGATCAAGAGACCCAGTACTTC. The rearrangement joins TRBV29-1 to TRBJ2-5, with D perhaps matching TRBD2 (6 bases). CDR1 is SQVTM, CDR2 ANQGSEA, per germline. This CDR3 comprises 13 residues. V shed 4 bases and J shed 2 bases, with 11 bases lying between them. Variable domain in full (rest from reference TRBV29-1 and TRBJ2-5): SAVISQKPSRDICQRGTSLTIQCQVDSQVTMMFWYRQQPGQSLTLIATANQGSEATYESGFVIDKFPISRPNLTFSTLTVSNMSPEDSSIYLCSVARGDQETQYFGPGTRLLVL.

This clone has just one count. The V call is TRBV19, the J call TRBJ2-3; 10 bases line up with TRBD2. The germline V gene has CDR1 LNHDA and CDR2 SQIVND (reference sequence). V shed 0 bases and J 2 bases; nucleotides not matched to a gene: 5. CDR3 length equals 17 residues. CDR3 bases: TGTGCCAGTAGTATAGAGCTAGCGGGGGACTCCACAGATACGCAGTATTTT. This sequence encodes CASSIELAGDSTDTQYF.